The present T cell receptor (beta chain) was sequenced within a study of cytomegalovirus exposure and HLA in healthy donors. General study points: TCR beta sequences reportedly predicted the HLA-A and HLA-B alleles of most subjects accurately. Rarity held for most TCR sequences, but there were some public TCRs that occurred in many donors.

PCR primers comprised 60 Vbeta and 13 Jbeta primers. Per the original methods: In a later analysis, the count reached roughly 80 million unique TCR beta chains, with roughly 11 million shared. Only in-frame clones appear in the TCRdb table, and some are missing; sequencing was by immunoSEQ multiplex PCR. V and J calls and clone size are copied from that table; D and trimming were computed from the DNA. Here the sample spans about 140,000 clones, almost 85% being singletons. A remark on this clone: Its antigen is currently unknown.

The sequenced sample was PBMCs. The source is a woman aged 40 to 55 in good health and CMV-seronegative.

This CDR3 reads CASSYSGDSNSPLHF. CDR3 nucleotides: TGTGCCAGCAGTTACTCAGGGGATTCCAATTCACCCCTCCACTTT. The rearrangement uses TRBV6-6 and TRBJ1-6, with TRBD1 as a possible D gene (5 bases). The length of the CDR3 is 15 residues. V was clipped by 0 bases and J by 7 bases, with 10 bases between them. The germline CDR1 and CDR2 sequences are MNHNY and SVGAGI (reference sequence).